This TCR beta chain derives from a study of shared clonotypes between healthy human individuals. Background on the study: The donor pool was made up of a couple of women and a few men aged 18 to 49.

The CDR3 contains 15 residues. Per germline, CDR1 MGHRA and CDR2 YSYEKL. V lost 1 base to trimming and J lost 4 bases, with 14 bases between them. Caucasian adults residing in Nashville, Tennessee made up all the donors. Whole-study results and caveats: Blood was the only sampled material, and tissue repertoires likely differ.

In the case of this clone: The target antigen is unknown.

Generated by immunoSEQ multiplex PCR, the TCRdb table keeps only in-frame clones and is missing some. The table shows fewer than 550,000 clones, with roughly 85% occurring only once. The chain combines TRBV4-1 with TRBJ2-7; possibly TRBD2 for D (6 bases). Sequenced material: PBMCs. This TCR was recovered from a woman in her thirties or forties in good health. Some clones in this sample may be carry-over from other donors' samples. In DNA form, the CDR3 reads TGCGCCAGCAGCCAAGTTTCGGCGGGAAGGTACGAGCAGTACTTC. Protein sequence: CASSQVSAGRYEQYF.